Below, 29 T cell receptor beta chains from the same sample are listed, as sequenced in a study of CD8+CD57+ T cells in acquired aplastic anemia. Flow cytometry had shown expanded CD8+CD57+ cells in the patients chosen for sequencing. The study profiled TCR beta VDJ and CDR3 using genomic DNA as template. TCRdb ran MiXCR on the reads and lists one entry per CDR3 protein. Of under 200,000 distinct CDR3 sequences listed, less than 60% were seen once; the top ten hold around 1.8%. Sequenced input: sorted CD4+, CD8+, or CD8+CD57+ T cells (not recorded which) from PBMCs. The receptors were gathered from a human donor with aplastic anemia.

This clonotype was seen a few times. The CDR3 DNA sequence: TGTGCCACCAGTGATTTGGCGGCCCAAGAGACCCAGTACTTC. It codes for CATSDLAAQETQYF. V and J are TRBV24-1 and TRBJ2-5; D gene ambiguous. Germline V lookup: CDR1 KGHDR, CDR2 SFDVKD. With 0 bases removed from V and 1 base from J, the gap between germline ends came to 5 bases. The CDR3 length is 14 residues.

This clonotype occurred many times. The chain joins TRBV19 to TRBJ2-5; no clear D gene. From germline, CDR1 is LNHDA and CDR2 SQIVND (reference sequence). Trimming stripped 5 bases from V and 2 bases from J, with 3 bases between. This CDR3 is 11 amino acids long. The CDR3 sequence: CASSAQETQYF. CDR3 DNA sequence: TGTGCCAGTAGTGCACAAGAGACCCAGTACTTC.

This clonotype was recorded only once. The rearrangement links TRBV11-2 to TRBJ2-1; TRBD2 matches at 11 bases. Germline V gene data show CDR1 as SGHAT and CDR2 as FQNNGV. V gave up 3 bases and J gave up 9 bases; unmatched junction bases: 4. The CDR3 loop spans 14 amino acids. DNA for the CDR3: TGTGCCAGCAGCTTCAGACTAGCGGGGAGTGAGCAGTTCTTC. Translating it yields CASSFRLAGSEQFF.

V gene TRBV2 combines with J gene TRBJ2-5; TRBD2 matches at 13 bases. CDR3 length: 15 residues. Germline assignment: CDR1 SNHLY and CDR2 FYNNEI. V lost 7 bases to trimming and J lost 6 bases; unmatched junction nucleotides: 8. The CDR3 sequence is CASTRTSGGRKTQYF. The DNA for the CDR3 is TGTGCCAGCACGCGGACTAGCGGGGGAAGGAAGACCCAGTACTTC.

The rearrangement joins TRBV29-1 to TRBJ2-1; D may be TRBD2 (5 bases). Germline V gives CDR1 SQVTM, CDR2 ANQGSEA. This CDR3 contains 12 residues. Trimming left V 2 bases short and J 9 bases short, with 11 bases between. CDR3 residues: CSVERGYGEQFF. As DNA, the CDR3 is TGCAGCGTTGAAAGAGGGTATGGTGAGCAGTTCTTC.

This clonotype was observed a few times. V and J are TRBV27 and TRBJ1-2; D remains unclear. CDR3 length: 13 amino acids. Trimming took off 2 bases at V and 7 bases at J, with 11 bases between the two ends. Germline lookup yields CDR1 MNHEY and CDR2 SMNVEV (reference sequence). The CDR3 DNA follows: TGTGCCAGCAGTTTAAAAGGTTTTGGTGGCTACACCTTC. As protein: CASSLKGFGGYTF.

This rearrangement joins TRBV2 to TRBJ1-1, with 10 bases lining up with TRBD1. The CDR3 totals 15 residues. With 3 bases clipped from V and 1 base from J, the junction kept 2 bases outside the gene matches. Looked up from germline, CDR1 is SNHLY and CDR2 is FYNNEI. CDR3 amino acids: CASSETGGANTEAFF. The CDR3 bases are TGTGCCAGCAGTGAGACAGGGGGCGCGAACACTGAAGCTTTCTTT. Complete variable domain (other parts from reference TRBV2 and TRBJ1-1): EPEVTQTPSHQVTQMGQEVILRCVPISNHLYFYWYRQILGQKVEFLVSFYNNEISEKSEIFDDQFSVERPDGSNFTLKIRSTKLEDSAMYFCASSETGGANTEAFFGQGTRLTVV.

The rearrangement links TRBV24-1 to TRBJ2-7; 8 nucleotides match TRBD2. Germline V gene sequence: CDR1 KGHDR, CDR2 SFDVKD. This CDR3 contains 14 residues. Germline trimming cut 7 bases from V and 2 bases from J; bases unmatched to any gene: 6. The CDR3 DNA is TGTGCCACCAGCGGCGGGGGGCCTACCTACGAGCAGTACTTC. Protein sequence: CATSGGGPTYEQYF.

The sample holds many counts of this clonotype. The genes are TRBV7-9 and TRBJ2-5; the match to TRBD1 covers 11 bases. The ends lost 5 bases at V and 5 bases at J; junction bases unmatched: 7. Germline CDR1 is SEHNR and CDR2 is FQNEAQ (reference sequence). The CDR3 loop spans 15 amino acids. The CDR3 bases are TGTGCCAGCAGCACTTGGACAGGGGGCGAGGAGACCCAGTACTTC. It is translated as CASSTWTGGEETQYF.

The chain recombines TRBV3-1 with TRBJ1-2; 7 bases match TRBD1. V was pared by 4 bases and J by 4 bases, with 6 bases of the junction left unmatched. From germline, CDR1 is LGHDT and CDR2 YNNKEL (reference sequence). CDR3 length: 14 amino acids. The CDR3 DNA reads as TGTGCCAGCAGCCCGGGACAGCTTACCTATGGCTACACCTTC. Its protein product is CASSPGQLTYGYTF.

This clonotype came up many times. The genes are TRBV9 and TRBJ2-3; the D is unclear. Germline CDR1 reads SGDLS; CDR2 reads YYNGEE. This CDR3 comprises 16 residues. Trimming stripped 0 bases from V and 2 bases from J, with 13 bases between. The CDR3 DNA reads as TGTGCCAGCAGCGTAGGTGGATTATTAGTCACAGATACGCAGTATTTT. Translation: CASSVGGLLVTDTQYF.

This clonotype was counted ten times or more. J is TRBJ2-5 and V is TRBV20-1; maybe TRBD2 (6 bases). Trimming took 3 bases from V and 4 from J, leaving 15 bases between them. Per the germline V gene, CDR1 is DFQATT and CDR2 is SNEGSKA (reference sequence). This CDR3 contains 14 residues. The CDR3 coding sequence is TGCAGTGCTAGGCCGGGGACTGGGGCAGAGACCCAGTACTTC. It codes for CSARPGTGAETQYF.

V and J are TRBV20-1 and TRBJ1-4; TRBD1 aligns across 7 bases. This CDR3 is built from 15 residues. With V trimmed by 3 bases and J by 8 bases, 12 bases remained unmatched. Germline assignment: CDR1 DFQATT and CDR2 SNEGSKA (reference sequence). For the CDR3, the DNA is TGCAGTGCTAGCCAAGGACAGGCTCTAAGGGAAAAACTGTTTTTT. Translated, it gives CSASQGQALREKLFF.

The rearrangement joins TRBV20-1 to TRBJ1-5; a weak D match, TRBD1 (5 bases). Germline assignment: CDR1 DFQATT and CDR2 SNEGSKA (reference sequence). The CDR3 has 13 amino acids. V was cut by 3 bases and J by 2 bases, with 8 bases left in between. The CDR3: CSASARGNQPQHF. CDR3 coding DNA: TGCAGTGCTAGCGCCAGGGGCAATCAGCCCCAGCATTTT.

V gene TRBV24-1 combines with J gene TRBJ2-1; 8 positions match TRBD2. Germline lookup yields CDR1 KGHDR and CDR2 SFDVKD. The CDR3 length is 15 residues. J was trimmed by 4 bases and V by 1 base; bases with no gene match: 2. The CDR3 region has the DNA TGTGCCACCAGTGATTTACTAGCGGATTACAATGAGCAGTTCTTC. It translates to CATSDLLADYNEQFF.

The rearrangement uses TRBV20-1 and TRBJ2-7; 7 bases line up with TRBD2. CDR3 length: 15 amino acids. Germline CDR1 and CDR2: DFQATT and SNEGSKA (reference sequence). Trimming cost V 1 base and J 4 bases; bases outside gene matches: 10. The CDR3 reads CSARASGLGSYEQYF. For the CDR3, the DNA is TGCAGTGCTAGAGCCAGCGGACTAGGTTCGTACGAGCAGTACTTC.

A few counts support this clonotype. A read error is possible here, since a much larger clone lies one base away. V usage is TRBV20-1 and J usage is TRBJ2-2; 7 nucleotides line up with TRBD1. CDR3 length: 14 residues. The V gene's germline CDR1 is DFQATT and CDR2 SNEGSKA (reference sequence). CDR3 in amino acids: CSARDRGNTGEPFF. CDR3 nucleotides: TGCAGTGCTAGAGACAGGGGGAACACCGGGGAGCCGTTTTTT.

Details on this clonotype: Since a much larger clone is just one base distant, this may be a read error. The conserved closing phenylalanine or tryptophan is absent in this CDR3, likely reflecting a read error. The V and J genes are TRBV27 and TRBJ2-7; D is unclear. This CDR3 is 14 amino acids long. From germline, CDR1 is MNHEY and CDR2 SMNVEV (reference sequence). The V gene lost 8 bases and the J gene lost 0 bases, with 14 bases spanning the gap. The CDR3 coding sequence is TGTGCCAGCGGGTCAGTTCCTCGCTCCTACGAGCAGTACTCC. This translates into CASGSVPRSYEQYS.

The rearrangement uses TRBV9 and TRBJ2-7; D gene unclear. With 6 bases removed from V and 6 bases from J, the gap between germline ends came to 10 bases. The V gene's germline CDR1 is SGDLS and CDR2 YYNGEE. This CDR3 has 11 residues. CDR3 nucleotides: TGTGCCAGCACCCATCCTCGCGAGCAGTACTTC. It specifies CASTHPREQYF.

This chain links TRBV5-5 with TRBJ2-3; D is unclear. This CDR3 comprises 15 residues. CDR1 is SGHKS, CDR2 YYEKEE, per germline (reference sequence). V lost 1 base, J lost 2 bases, and 11 bases lay in between. CDR3 residues: CASSLTRILTDTQYF. CDR3 in DNA: TGTGCCAGCAGCTTGACAAGGATACTCACAGATACGCAGTATTTT.

This clonotype was counted at least ten times. This rearrangement joins TRBV12-3 or TRBV12-4 to TRBJ2-2; 7 nucleotides align to TRBD2. Unmatched junction bases numbered 7, after V lost 5 bases and J lost 1 base. CDR3 length: 16 amino acids. This CDR3 is CASSPSWTRNTGELFF. The CDR3 nucleotides are TGTGCCAGCAGTCCTAGCTGGACTAGGAACACCGGGGAGCTGTTTTTT.

The chain recombines TRBV10-3 with TRBJ1-1; D gene uncertain. The CDR3 is 12 amino acids. Germline values: CDR1 ENHRY, CDR2 SYGVKD. Trimming left V 4 bases short and J 1 base short, with 4 bases between. The CDR3 reads CAISGQNTEAFF. The CDR3, as DNA: TGTGCCATCAGTGGCCAGAACACTGAAGCTTTCTTT.

In this sample, this clonotype turned up a few times. The chain carries TRBV2 and TRBJ2-2; no firm D call. Trimming removed 4 bases from V and 2 bases from J, with 11 bases in between. The germline CDR1 and CDR2 sequences are SNHLY and FYNNEI. The CDR3 runs to 15 residues. This CDR3 is CASSGPAVNTGELFF. In DNA, the CDR3 is TGTGCCAGCAGTGGGCCCGCCGTAAACACCGGGGAGCTGTTTTTT.

As to this clonotype: Germline and junction disagree at one end, which may indicate a read error. This chain uses TRBV7-7 with TRBJ1-1, with D perhaps TRBD1 (5 bases). The CDR3 has 13 amino acids. Germline V gene lookup returns CDR1 SSHAT and CDR2 FNYEAQ (reference sequence). The CDR3 nucleotides read TGTGCTAGCAGTCTAGAGGCAGGGACTGAAGCTTTCTTT. It is translated as CASSLEAGTEAFF.

This clonotype was picked up many times. Here the CDR3 reads CASIDYGAGGRMEAFF. In DNA, the CDR3 is TGTGCCAGCATCGACTATGGGGCAGGGGGCCGGATGGAAGCTTTCTTT. V gene TRBV5-5 combines with J gene TRBJ1-1; 8 bases fit TRBD1. V gave up 6 bases and J gave up 8 bases; unmatched junction bases: 18. CDR1 is SGHKS and CDR2 is YYEKEE in the germline V gene (reference sequence). This CDR3 is built from 16 residues.

J is TRBJ2-7 and V is TRBV20-1; 8 nucleotides agree with TRBD1. CDR3 size: 12 residues. Germline-derived CDR1 and CDR2 are DFQATT and SNEGSKA (reference sequence). V gave up 3 bases and J gave up 5 bases; unmatched junction bases: 3. CDR3 protein: CSASRTGNEQYF. CDR3 DNA sequence: TGCAGTGCTAGCCGGACAGGGAACGAGCAGTACTTC.

This clonotype was recorded at least ten times. The genes are TRBV19 and TRBJ1-4; D gene unclear. The CDR3 is 15 residues long. Trimming took off 5 bases at V and 1 base at J, with 11 bases between the two ends. The germline CDR1 and CDR2 sequences are LNHDA and SQIVND (reference sequence). CDR3 sequence: CASSPPTLTNEKLFF. CDR3 coding DNA: TGTGCCAGTAGTCCCCCGACTCTAACTAATGAAAAACTGTTTTTT.

This clonotype was recorded a few times. This chain joins TRBV3-1 and TRBJ1-3; D may be TRBD1 (5 bases). Germline lookup yields CDR1 LGHDT and CDR2 YNNKEL (reference sequence). V was trimmed by 3 bases and J by 4 bases, leaving 10 bases between them. The CDR3 sequence is 14 residues long. CDR3 in amino acids: CASSQQGAGNTIYF. Written as DNA, the CDR3 is TGTGCCAGCAGCCAGCAGGGTGCCGGAAACACCATATATTTT.

The count of this clonotype is one. The chain joins TRBV2 to TRBJ2-7, with TRBD1 identical over 9 bases. V was clipped by 7 bases and J by 7 bases; unmatched bases: 8. The CDR3 runs 13 residues. CDR1 is SNHLY and CDR2 is FYNNEI in the germline V gene. The chain's CDR3 is CASKLDRGSEQYF. The CDR3 DNA sequence: TGTGCCAGCAAGCTCGACAGGGGGTCGGAGCAGTACTTC. Using reference TRBV2 and TRBJ2-7 for the parts outside the CDR3, the full variable domain is EPEVTQTPSHQVTQMGQEVILRCVPISNHLYFYWYRQILGQKVEFLVSFYNNEISEKSEIFDDQFSVERPDGSNFTLKIRSTKLEDSAMYFCASKLDRGSEQYFGPGTRLTVT.